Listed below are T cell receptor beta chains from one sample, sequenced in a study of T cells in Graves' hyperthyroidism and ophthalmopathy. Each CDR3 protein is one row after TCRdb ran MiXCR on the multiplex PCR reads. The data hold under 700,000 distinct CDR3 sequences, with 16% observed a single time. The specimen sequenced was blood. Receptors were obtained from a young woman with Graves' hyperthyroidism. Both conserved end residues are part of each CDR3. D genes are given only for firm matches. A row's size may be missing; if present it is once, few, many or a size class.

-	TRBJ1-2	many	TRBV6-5	TGTGCCAGCAGTTACTCGGGAGGGAACTATGGCTACACCTTC	CASSYSGGNYGYTF
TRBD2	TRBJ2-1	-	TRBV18	TGTGCCAGCTCACCAAGCGTTGGGGCGGGAGGAGACAATGAGCAGTTCTTC	CASSPSVGAGGDNEQFF
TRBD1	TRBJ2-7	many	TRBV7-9	TGTGCCAGCAGCCGCCGACAGGGGGCCTTCGAGCAGTACTTC	CASSRRQGAFEQYF
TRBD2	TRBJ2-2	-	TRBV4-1	TGCGCCAGCAGCCAAAAACTAGCGGGAGTCGGGACCGGGGAGCTGTTTTTT	CASSQKLAGVGTGELFF
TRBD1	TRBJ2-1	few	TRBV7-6	TGTGCCAGCAACCCCCGGGACAGGTCTGGGAATGAGCAGTTCTTC	CASNPRDRSGNEQFF
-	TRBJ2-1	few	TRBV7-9	TGTGCCAGCAACCTAGCGAGCGATTACAGTGAGCAGTTCTTC	CASNLASDYSEQFF
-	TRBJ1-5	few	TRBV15	TGTGCCACCAGCAGAGGGGCAGAGCTGAATCAGCCCCAGCATTTT	CATSRGAELNQPQHF
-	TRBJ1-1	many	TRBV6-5	TGTGCCAGCAGTTACTCAGGGGGTGGGGGCACTGAAGCTTTCTTT	CASSYSGGGGTEAFF
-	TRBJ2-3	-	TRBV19	TGTGCCAGTAGTAGCCCCTCGAGCGAGGGAACTAGCACAGATACGCAGTATTTT	CASSSPSSEGTSTDTQYF
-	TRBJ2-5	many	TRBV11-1	TGTGCCAGCAGCTTGAGCCGGGGGACGTACCAAGAGACCCAGTACTTC	CASSLSRGTYQETQYF
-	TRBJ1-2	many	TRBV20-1	TGCAGTGCTAGAGATCTTGACAGGACGAGTGGCTACACCTTC	CSARDLDRTSGYTF
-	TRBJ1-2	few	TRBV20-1	TGCAGTGCCCCAGGTAGCAGCTATGGCTACACCTTC	CSAPGSSYGYTF
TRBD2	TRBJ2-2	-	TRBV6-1	TGTGCCAGCAGGCTGACTAGCGGGAGGGCCGGCGGGGAGCTGTTTTTT	CASRLTSGRAGGELFF
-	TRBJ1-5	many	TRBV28	TGTGCCACCCAACGGGGGGGAGGAGAACAGCCCCAGCATTTT	CATQRGGGEQPQHF
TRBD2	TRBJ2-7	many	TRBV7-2	TGTGCCAGCAGCTTACTACTAGCGGGGGGCCACGAGCAGTACTTC	CASSLLLAGGHEQYF
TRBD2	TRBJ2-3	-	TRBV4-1	TGCGCCAGCAGCCAAGGGGAGCGGGGTCCCTTCACAGATACGCAGTATTTT	CASSQGERGPFTDTQYF
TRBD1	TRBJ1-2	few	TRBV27	TGTGCCAGCAGTTTATCCCCAGGGGGCGCTTATTTCTATGGCTACACCTTC	CASSLSPGGAYFYGYTF
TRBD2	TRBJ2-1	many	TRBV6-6	TGTGCCAGCAGTTACTTAAGCGGGAGGGTGAATGAGCAGTTCTTC	CASSYLSGRVNEQFF
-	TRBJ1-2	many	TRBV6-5	TGTGCCAGCAGTTACGGAGAAGGTGGATATGGCTACACCTTC	CASSYGEGGYGYTF
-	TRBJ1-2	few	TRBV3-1	TGTGCCAGCAGCCAATCAGGGTCCGGTGGCTACACCTTC	CASSQSGSGGYTF
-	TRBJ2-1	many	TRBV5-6	TGTGCCAGCAGCTTGGTGGTCCGCAATGAGCAGTTCTTC	CASSLVVRNEQFF